These 15 T cell receptor beta chains came from one sample sequenced in a study of OX40 agonist ivuxolimab in advanced cancers. The table came from immunoSEQ multiplex PCR; TCRdb's copy has only in-frame clones and leaves some out. The sample yields tens of thousands of clones, roughly 89% seen once. Sample: CD4+ or CD8+ T cells sorted from blood, taken in a trial of the OX40 agonist ivuxolimab. The receptor source for this set is an adult with an advanced solid tumor such as melanoma, head and neck, liver or kidney cancer.

The chain joins TRBV30 to TRBJ1-2, with a weak D call TRBD1 (6 bases). CDR1 and CDR2 (germline): GTSNPN, SVGIG (reference sequence). The CDR3 is made up of 13 amino acids. V was cut by 0 bases and J by 13 bases, with 18 bases left in between. The CDR3 region is CAWSVLTGGLPTF. The CDR3 region has the DNA TGTGCCTGGAGTGTACTGACAGGAGGTCTGCCCACCTTC.

CDR3 amino acids: CASRTGGVSYEQYF. For the CDR3, the DNA is TGTGCCAGCAGGACAGGGGGGGTCTCCTACGAGCAGTACTTC. This rearrangement joins TRBV6-1 to TRBJ2-7; 9 bases are shared with TRBD1. The junction had 3 bases not matched to a gene; V was cut back by 6 bases and J by 0 bases. This CDR3 spans 14 amino acids. Germline V CDR1 and CDR2: MNHNS, SASEGT.

The genes are TRBV20-1 and TRBJ1-4; no clear D gene. Deletions cut 5 bases from V and 7 bases from J, with 5 bases between. The CDR3 totals 10 residues. Germline lookup yields CDR1 DFQATT and CDR2 SNEGSKA (reference sequence). The CDR3 DNA sequence: TGCAGTGCTGGTCCTGAAAAACTGTTTTTT. This encodes CSAGPEKLFF.

J is TRBJ2-5 and V is TRBV30; a weak D match, TRBD2 (5 bases). CDR3 size: 12 residues. Deletions cut 1 base from V and 11 bases from J, with 14 bases between. From germline, CDR1 is GTSNPN and CDR2 SVGIG (reference sequence). CDR3 DNA: TGTGCCTGGAGTGGGGCTAGATGGGAGCAGTACTTC. Amino acids: CAWSGARWEQYF.

This chain connects TRBV5-1 to TRBJ2-7, with D possibly matching TRBD1 (5 bases). The CDR3 contains 12 residues. Per germline, CDR1 SGHRS and CDR2 YFSETQ. V was cut by 3 bases and J by 4 bases, with 8 bases left in between. The CDR3 sequence is CASSSQGYEQYF. Here the CDR3 DNA reads TGCGCCAGCAGCTCGCAGGGTTACGAGCAGTACTTC.

This chain links TRBV28 with TRBJ1-5; TRBD1 might be the D (6 bases). Trimming took 7 bases from V and 6 from J, leaving 16 bases between them. The CDR3 sequence is 14 residues long. The germline V gene encodes CDR1 MDHEN and CDR2 SYDVKM. The CDR3 reads CASTLGGGFQPQHF. Written as DNA, the CDR3 is TGTGCCAGCACCCTAGGGGGGGGCTTTCAGCCCCAGCATTTT.

This clone occurred a few times. The V call is TRBV18, the J call TRBJ2-5, with 10 bases lining up with TRBD2. The CDR3 covers 16 residues. Per germline, CDR1 KGHSH and CDR2 LQKENI. V lost 0 bases, J lost 1 base, and 2 bases stayed unmatched. The CDR3: CASSPPSSGSQETQYF. CDR3 in DNA: TGTGCCAGCTCACCACCGTCTAGCGGGAGCCAAGAGACCCAGTACTTC.

The chain has TRBV25-1 and TRBJ1-4, with no clear D. V lost 3 bases, J lost 8 bases, and 10 bases lay in between. The CDR3 contains 13 residues. Per the germline V gene, CDR1 is MGHDK and CDR2 is SYGVNS. The CDR3 loop reads CASSDPAWEKLFF. The CDR3 bases are TGTGCCAGCAGTGATCCTGCTTGGGAAAAACTGTTTTTT.

The chain recombines TRBV7-2 with TRBJ2-7; D is ambiguous. This CDR3 is 14 amino acids long. Deletions cut 1 base from V and 2 bases from J, with 9 bases between. Germline V gives CDR1 SGHTA, CDR2 FQGNSA. The DNA of the CDR3 is TGTGCCAGCAGCTTAGTCCTAGTCGCCTACGAGCAGTACTTC. Encoded protein: CASSLVLVAYEQYF.

CDR3 sequence (DNA): TGCGCCAGCAGTTTTACAGGGGGACCCCACGAGCAGTACTTC. This gives the protein CASSFTGGPHEQYF. This sequence joins TRBV10-2 and TRBJ2-7; the match to TRBD1 covers 8 bases. The trim removed 5 bases at V and 5 bases at J, leaving 8 bases unmatched. Germline V lookup: CDR1 WSHSY, CDR2 SAAADI. The CDR3 has 14 residues.

The rearrangement links TRBV6-1 to TRBJ1-4; TRBD1 is a possible D gene (6 bases). The CDR3 length is 15 residues. Trimming pared 3 bases from V and 0 bases from J, leaving 8 bases between. Germline assignment: CDR1 MNHNS and CDR2 SASEGT. CDR3: CASSERTATNEKLFF. CDR3 DNA: TGTGCCAGCAGTGAGCGGACAGCAACTAATGAAAAACTGTTTTTT.

This chain uses TRBV19 with TRBJ1-5; 9 bases are a match to TRBD1. Germline CDR1 is LNHDA and CDR2 is SQIVND (reference sequence). The length of the CDR3 is 18 residues. V lost 7 bases to trimming and J lost 3 bases; unmatched junction nucleotides: 16. The CDR3 coding sequence is TGTGCCAGTAATCCGGATCGGGACAGGGTTCGTTACAATCAGCCCCAGCATTTT. It codes for CASNPDRDRVRYNQPQHF. The variable domain in full, completed from reference TRBV19 and TRBJ1-5, reads DGGITQSPKYLFRKEGQNVTLSCEQNLNHDAMYWYRQDPGQGLRLIYYSQIVNDFQKGDIAEGYSVSREKKESFPLTVTSAQKNPTAFYLCASNPDRDRVRYNQPQHFGDGTRLSIL.

The rearrangement uses TRBV6-5 and TRBJ2-1; D gene ambiguous. The germline CDR1 and CDR2 sequences are MNHEY and SVGAGI. Trimming took off 1 base at V and 5 bases at J, with 15 bases between the two ends. The CDR3 totals 16 residues. DNA for the CDR3: TGTGCCAGCAGTTACTTACGGGTGATACTTAACAATGAGCAGTTCTTC. This encodes CASSYLRVILNNEQFF.

This clone was counted once. DNA of the CDR3: TGTGCCAGTAGTACCGGTAGGGAGGGGACGCAGTATTTT. This gives the protein CASSTGREGTQYF. J is TRBJ2-3 and V is TRBV19, with 7 bases lining up with TRBD2. J lost 9 bases, V lost 4 bases, and 7 bases had no gene match. The CDR3 has 13 residues. Looked up from germline, CDR1 is LNHDA and CDR2 is SQIVND (reference sequence).

V gene TRBV7-3 combines with J gene TRBJ2-1; TRBD2 agrees at 9 bases. CDR1 is SGHTA, CDR2 FQGTGA, per germline. V was clipped by 3 bases and J by 7 bases; unmatched bases: 7. The CDR3 totals 15 residues. The CDR3 DNA reads TGTGCCAGCAGCTTTGAAACTAGCGGGCGAAATGAGCAGTTCTTC. As protein: CASSFETSGRNEQFF.